This entry describes one T cell receptor (beta chain). The antigen is not known. These data are taken from a study of T cell clonotyping in hematopoietic cell transplantation. Findings of the study overall: Pathologically expanded recipient clonotypes increased progressively from day 30 to day 180 as diversity fell.

Germline CDR1 is SGHTA and CDR2 is FQGNSA. This CDR3 comprises 14 residues. Between the trimmed V and J ends, which lost 3 bases and 1 base, there was a span of 10 bases. Measured with immunoSEQ multiplex PCR; TCRdb has only the in-frame clones, and not every one. The sample lists more than 7,000 clones; around 85% were seen once. The sequence was obtained from a female patient aged 30 to 40 who had an allogeneic stem cell transplant, so the T cells may come from the graft donor. Some clones in this sample may be carry-over from other donors' samples. This specimen consisted of PBMCs, obtained 180 days after allogeneic stem cell transplant. The V call is TRBV7-2, the J call TRBJ2-7; D unresolved. CDR3 protein: CASSFLGPSYEQYF. As DNA, the CDR3 is TGTGCCAGCAGCTTCTTGGGCCCGTCCTACGAGCAGTACTTC.